Following are 24 T cell receptor beta chains from one sample sequenced in a study of blood T cell repertoires in COVID-19. Generated by immunoSEQ multiplex PCR, the TCRdb table keeps only in-frame clones and is missing some. In the table there are about half a million clones, 70% to 90% of which are singletons. Input material: peripheral blood. The receptor source for this set is a human donor in a cohort sampled during active COVID-19.

Turning to this clone: A read error may produce the germline difference seen at one junction end. The chain joins TRBV6-6 to TRBJ2-7; TRBD1 might be the D (5 bases). The germline CDR1 and CDR2 sequences are MNHNY and SVGAGI (reference sequence). The length of the CDR3 is 12 residues. The chain's CDR3 is CASSYSNDYRTF. The CDR3 DNA reads TGTGCCAGCAGTTACTCGAATGATTACAGGACCTTC.

This clone is a singleton in its sample. Different DNA sequences within this sample yield the same CDR3. The J gene is TRBJ2-3, the V gene TRBV5-1; D ambiguous. Deletions cut 0 bases from V and 0 bases from J, with 8 bases between. CDR1 SGHRS and CDR2 YFSETQ come from the germline V gene. The CDR3 has 15 residues. The DNA of the CDR3 is TGCGCCAGCAGCTTGGTCGGGTCGAGCACAGATACGCAGTATTTT. It translates to CASSLVGSSTDTQYF.

The V and J genes are TRBV5-1 and TRBJ2-1, with TRBD2 matching 7 bases. Unmatched junction bases numbered 13, after V lost 4 bases and J lost 6 bases. This CDR3 is built from 16 residues. The germline gives CDR1 SGHRS, CDR2 YFSETQ. The CDR3 sequence is CASSARGSGGLNEQFF. The DNA of the CDR3 is TGCGCCAGCAGCGCGCGCGGTTCGGGGGGTCTCAATGAGCAGTTCTTC.

V gene TRBV12-2 combines with J gene TRBJ2-1; the listed D gene, TRBD2, was not tested against the DNA. TRBV12-2 has pseudogene status. The CDR3 is 15 residues long. CDR3 sequence (DNA): TGTGCAAGTCGCTTAGAGGGACTATTCTACAATGAGCAGTTCTTC. Its protein product is CASRLEGLFYNEQFF.

J is TRBJ1-2 and V is TRBV10-3; D is uncertain. In germline, CDR1 is ENHRY, CDR2 SYGVKD. V was pared by 0 bases and J by 0 bases, with 8 bases between. CDR3 size: 15 residues. In DNA form, the CDR3 reads TGTGCCATCAGTGAGTCAGAGGGAGCTAACTATGGCTACACCTTC. This encodes CAISESEGANYGYTF.

This chain links TRBV10-3 with TRBJ2-3; no clear D gene. The CDR3 is 12 residues long. From germline, CDR1 is ENHRY and CDR2 SYGVKD. Trimming stripped 2 bases from V and 6 bases from J, with 6 bases between. CDR3 DNA: TGTGCCATCAGTGAGGCGGCCGATACGCAGTATTTT. Translation gives CAISEAADTQYF.

The genes are TRBV13 and TRBJ2-5, with D uncertain. V lost 4 bases to trimming and J lost 1 base, with 4 bases between them. Germline CDR1 is PRHDT and CDR2 is FYEKMQ (reference sequence). This CDR3 is built from 12 residues. CDR3 amino acids: CASSSTQETQYF. CDR3 nucleotides: TGTGCCAGCAGCTCTACCCAAGAGACCCAGTACTTC.

This chain connects TRBV4-3 to TRBJ1-1; D is ambiguous. The V end lost 0 bases, the J end lost 3 bases, and 11 bases lay between the germline ends. This CDR3 region has 15 residues. Germline V gene sequence: CDR1 LGHNA, CDR2 YSLEER. The CDR3 reads CASSQDGAGDTEAFF. CDR3 nucleotide sequence: TGCGCCAGCAGCCAAGATGGTGCCGGGGACACTGAAGCTTTCTTT.

This chain joins TRBV30 and TRBJ1-2; 7 bases are a match to TRBD1. Germline V CDR1 and CDR2: GTSNPN, SVGIG (reference sequence). The ends lost 4 bases at V and 2 bases at J; junction bases unmatched: 13. The CDR3 consists of 16 residues. The CDR3 DNA reads as TGTGCCTGGAAAAAACCGTGGGACAGTGACAACTATGGCTACACCTTC. Its translation: CAWKKPWDSDNYGYTF.

This clone was observed once. The V call is TRBV6-6, the J call TRBJ2-1; 10 bases line up with TRBD2. Germline CDR1 reads MNHNY; CDR2 reads SVGAGI (reference sequence). V lost 5 bases, J lost 8 bases, and 6 bases stayed unmatched. CDR3 length: 14 amino acids. The CDR3 reads CASSLRTSGDEQFF. The CDR3 DNA sequence: TGTGCCAGCAGTCTTCGGACTAGCGGCGATGAGCAGTTCTTC.

This chain uses TRBV6-5 with TRBJ2-4, with TRBD2 matching over 8 bases. CDR1 and CDR2 (germline): MNHEY, SVGAGI. The CDR3 runs 15 residues. J lost 8 bases, V lost 0 bases, and 6 bases had no gene match. CDR3 sequence reads: CASSYSGRGLDIQYF. CDR3 sequence (DNA): TGTGCCAGCAGTTACTCCGGGAGGGGGTTGGACATTCAGTACTTC.

CDR3 amino acids: CASSPLRGLLNEKLFF. CDR3 sequence (DNA): TGTGCCAGCTCACCCCTCCGGGGTCTGCTTAATGAAAAACTGTTTTTT. This chain joins TRBV18 and TRBJ1-4; D remains ambiguous. Trimming took 3 bases from V and 4 from J, leaving 15 bases between them. The CDR3 contains 16 residues. CDR1 is KGHSH and CDR2 is LQKENI in the germline V gene.

The chain couples TRBV28 to TRBJ2-7, with a tentative D call TRBD2 (5 bases). The CDR3 length is 13 residues. Trimming removed 5 bases at V and 2 bases at J, with 10 bases between. Germline assignment: CDR1 MDHEN and CDR2 SYDVKM. CDR3 in amino acids: CASSPGGPYEQYF. The CDR3 coding sequence is TGTGCCAGCAGTCCTGGCGGGCCCTACGAGCAGTACTTC. The full variable domain, in which reference TRBV28 and TRBJ2-7 provide the parts outside the CDR3, is DVKVTQSSRYLVKRTGEKVFLECVQDMDHENMFWYRQDPGLGLRLIYFSYDVKMKEKGDIPEGYSVSREKKERFSLILESASTNQTSMYLCASSPGGPYEQYFGPGTRLTVT.

The genes are TRBV27 and TRBJ2-3; no reliable D call. The CDR3 has 14 amino acids. The V end lost 6 bases, the J end lost 5 bases, and 15 bases lay between the germline ends. From germline, CDR1 is MNHEY and CDR2 SMNVEV (reference sequence). The CDR3 spells CASRWVAGGDTQYF. The CDR3 DNA follows: TGTGCCAGCAGGTGGGTAGCCGGCGGAGATACGCAGTATTTT.

V usage is TRBV5-4 and J usage is TRBJ2-3; D uncertain. Germline-derived CDR1 and CDR2 are SGHNT and YYREEE (reference sequence). Trimming stripped 1 base from V and 1 base from J, with 10 bases between. This CDR3 comprises 15 residues. The CDR3 nucleotides read TGTGCCAGCAGCTTGCAAGCCGGTGGCACAGATACGCAGTATTTT. Its translation: CASSLQAGGTDTQYF.

J is TRBJ1-5 and V is TRBV4-1; D is undetermined. Per the germline V gene, CDR1 is MGHRA and CDR2 is YSYEKL. This CDR3 contains 15 residues. The V gene lost 1 base and the J gene lost 2 bases, with 9 bases spanning the gap. The chain's CDR3 is CASSQGVEGNQPQHF. The CDR3 DNA sequence: TGCGCCAGCAGCCAAGGGGTGGAGGGCAATCAGCCCCAGCATTTT.

Comment on this clone: The same CDR3 also results from other DNA sequences found in this sample. The chain has TRBV5-5 and TRBJ2-2, with 10 bases that match TRBD1. Per germline, CDR1 SGHKS and CDR2 YYEKEE (reference sequence). The CDR3 loop spans 15 amino acids. The junction had 3 bases not matched to a gene; V was cut back by 3 bases and J by 4 bases. CDR3 protein: CASSSGTGVTGELFF. CDR3 DNA: TGTGCCAGCAGCTCCGGGACAGGGGTCACCGGGGAGCTGTTTTTT.

The gene calls are TRBV28 and TRBJ1-1; TRBD1 matches at 11 bases. Germline CDR1 and CDR2: MDHEN and SYDVKM. CDR3 length: 14 residues. After removal of 7 bases from V and 7 bases from J, the junction contained 8 bases not matched to a gene. The CDR3 sequence: CASTWGTGGIEAFF. CDR3 DNA sequence: TGTGCCAGCACCTGGGGGACAGGGGGAATTGAAGCTTTCTTT.

The V call is TRBV11-2, the J call TRBJ1-1; 7 bases fit TRBD1. The CDR3 has 14 residues. V dropped 7 bases and J dropped 5; count of bases not matched to a gene: 10. Germline CDR1 and CDR2: SGHAT and FQNNGV. As DNA, the CDR3 is TGTGCCAGCACTCAAGACAGGGTAAAAACTGAAGCTTTCTTT. Residues: CASTQDRVKTEAFF.

The chain employs TRBV6-5 and TRBJ2-5, with D uncertain. From germline, CDR1 is MNHEY and CDR2 SVGAGI. This CDR3 has 12 residues. V dropped 5 bases and J dropped 5 bases, with 9 bases sitting between them. As DNA, the CDR3 is TGTGCCAGCAGTCCTGCCAGGGAGACCCAGTACTTC. Translation: CASSPARETQYF.

This chain uses TRBV7-3 with TRBJ2-5; D is perhaps TRBD2 (5 bases). This CDR3 is 14 amino acids long. V was pared by 6 bases and J by 2 bases, with 13 bases between. Germline V gives CDR1 SGHTA, CDR2 FQGTGA. CDR3 nucleotide sequence: TGTGCCAGCAGATTGGAGGCAGGTCAAGAGACCCAGTACTTC. Translating it yields CASRLEAGQETQYF. Drawing the rest from reference TRBV7-3 and TRBJ2-5, the complete variable domain is GAGVSQTPSNKVTEKGKYVELRCDPISGHTALYWYRQSLGQGPEFLIYFQGTGAADDSGLPNDRFFAVRPEGSVSTLKIQRTERGDSAVYLCASRLEAGQETQYFGPGTRLLVL.

The rearrangement links TRBV5-4 to TRBJ2-1; D possibly corresponds to TRBD2 (5 bases). Germline lookup yields CDR1 SGHNT and CDR2 YYREEE (reference sequence). The CDR3 has 13 amino acids. V was shortened by 9 bases and J by 7 bases, with 17 bases between the two germline ends. Here the CDR3 reads CANRRTGTNEQFF. CDR3 sequence (DNA): TGTGCCAACCGAAGGACTGGTACGAATGAGCAGTTCTTC.

The chain employs TRBV7-9 and TRBJ2-2, with D possibly matching TRBD1 (5 bases). The CDR3 sequence is 16 residues long. Trimming shortened V by 3 bases and J by 1 base, and 12 bases separated the two germline ends. Germline V gene sequence: CDR1 SEHNR, CDR2 FQNEAQ (reference sequence). As DNA, the CDR3 is TGTGCCAGCAGCTTCAGGACACTTCTGAACACCGGGGAGCTGTTTTTT. Its translation: CASSFRTLLNTGELFF.

This rearrangement joins TRBV14 to TRBJ2-1; 7 nucleotides align to TRBD2. CDR1 and CDR2 from the germline V gene are SGHDN and FVKESK. The V segment lost 4 bases and the J segment 8 bases; nucleotides outside the gene matches: 8. This CDR3 spans 14 amino acids. The CDR3 nucleotides read TGTGCCAGCAGCCTCCAGACTAGCTCCCATGAGCAGTTCTTC. This codes for CASSLQTSSHEQFF.